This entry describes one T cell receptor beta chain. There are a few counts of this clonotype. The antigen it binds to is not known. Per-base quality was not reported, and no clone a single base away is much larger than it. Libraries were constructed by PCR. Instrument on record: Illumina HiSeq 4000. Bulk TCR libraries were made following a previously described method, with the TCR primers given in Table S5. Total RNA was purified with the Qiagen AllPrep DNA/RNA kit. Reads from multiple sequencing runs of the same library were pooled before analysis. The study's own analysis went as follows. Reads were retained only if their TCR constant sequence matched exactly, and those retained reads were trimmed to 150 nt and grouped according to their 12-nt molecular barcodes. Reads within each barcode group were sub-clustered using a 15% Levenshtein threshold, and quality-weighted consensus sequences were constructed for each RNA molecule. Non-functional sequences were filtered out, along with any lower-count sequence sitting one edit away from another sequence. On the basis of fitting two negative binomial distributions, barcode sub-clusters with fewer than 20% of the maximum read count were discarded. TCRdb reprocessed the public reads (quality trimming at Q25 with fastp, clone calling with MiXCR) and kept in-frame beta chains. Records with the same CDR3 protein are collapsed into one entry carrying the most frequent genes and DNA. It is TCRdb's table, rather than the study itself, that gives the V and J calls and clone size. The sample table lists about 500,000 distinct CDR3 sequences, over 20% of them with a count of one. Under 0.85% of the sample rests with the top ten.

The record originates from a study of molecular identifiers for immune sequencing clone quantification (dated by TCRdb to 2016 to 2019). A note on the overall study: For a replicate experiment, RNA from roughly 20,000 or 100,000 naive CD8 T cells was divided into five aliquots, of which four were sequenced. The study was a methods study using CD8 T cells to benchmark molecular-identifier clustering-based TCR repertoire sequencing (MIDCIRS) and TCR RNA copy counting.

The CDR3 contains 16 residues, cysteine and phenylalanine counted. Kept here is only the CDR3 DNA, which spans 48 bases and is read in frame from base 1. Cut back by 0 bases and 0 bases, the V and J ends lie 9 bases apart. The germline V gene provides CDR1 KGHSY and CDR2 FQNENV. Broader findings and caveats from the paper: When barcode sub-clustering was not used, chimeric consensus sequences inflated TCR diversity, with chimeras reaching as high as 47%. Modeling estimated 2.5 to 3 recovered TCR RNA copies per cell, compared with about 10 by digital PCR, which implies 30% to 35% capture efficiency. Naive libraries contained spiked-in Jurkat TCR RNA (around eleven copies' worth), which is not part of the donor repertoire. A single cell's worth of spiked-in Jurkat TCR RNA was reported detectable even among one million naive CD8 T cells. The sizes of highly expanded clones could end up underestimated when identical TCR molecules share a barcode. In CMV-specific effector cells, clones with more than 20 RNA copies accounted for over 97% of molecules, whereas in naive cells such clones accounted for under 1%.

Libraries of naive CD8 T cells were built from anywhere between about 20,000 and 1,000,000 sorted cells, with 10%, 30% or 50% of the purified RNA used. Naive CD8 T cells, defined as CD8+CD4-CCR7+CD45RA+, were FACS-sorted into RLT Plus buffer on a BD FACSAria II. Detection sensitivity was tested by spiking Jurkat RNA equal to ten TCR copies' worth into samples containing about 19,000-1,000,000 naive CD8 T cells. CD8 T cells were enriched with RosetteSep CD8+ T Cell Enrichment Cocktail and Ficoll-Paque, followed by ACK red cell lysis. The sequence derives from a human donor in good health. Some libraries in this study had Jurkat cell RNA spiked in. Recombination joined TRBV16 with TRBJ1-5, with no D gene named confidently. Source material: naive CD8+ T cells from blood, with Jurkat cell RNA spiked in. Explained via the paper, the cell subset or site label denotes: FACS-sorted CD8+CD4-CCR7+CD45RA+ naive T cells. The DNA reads TGTGCCAGCAGCCAATCTGGGCAGTATAGCAATCAGCCCCAGCATTTT. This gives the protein CASSQSGQYSNQPQHF.